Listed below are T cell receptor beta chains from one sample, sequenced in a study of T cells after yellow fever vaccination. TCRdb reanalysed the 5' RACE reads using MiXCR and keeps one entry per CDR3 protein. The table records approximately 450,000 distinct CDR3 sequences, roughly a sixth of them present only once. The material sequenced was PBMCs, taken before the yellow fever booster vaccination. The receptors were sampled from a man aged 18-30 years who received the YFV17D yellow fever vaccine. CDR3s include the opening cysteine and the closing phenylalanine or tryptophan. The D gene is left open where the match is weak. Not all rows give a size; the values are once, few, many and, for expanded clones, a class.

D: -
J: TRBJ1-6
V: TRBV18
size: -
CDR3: CASSRVGSPLHF
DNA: TGTGCCAGCTCCCGAGTGGGGTCACCCCTCCACTTT

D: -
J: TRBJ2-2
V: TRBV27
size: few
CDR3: CASSILTRGAGELFF
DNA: TGTGCCAGCAGTATCCTAACTAGGGGAGCCGGGGAGCTGTTTTTT

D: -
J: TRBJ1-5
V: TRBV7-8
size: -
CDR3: CASSLAEGLEPQHF
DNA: TGTGCCAGCAGCTTAGCTGAAGGGCTTGAGCCCCAGCATTTT

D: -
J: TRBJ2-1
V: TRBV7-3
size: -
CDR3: CASSLNTDSEQFF
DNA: TGTGCCAGCAGCTTAAATACCGATAGTGAGCAGTTCTTC

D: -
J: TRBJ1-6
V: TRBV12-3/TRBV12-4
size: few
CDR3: CASSLIENSPLHF
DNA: TGTGCCAGCAGTTTAATCGAGAATTCACCCCTCCACTTT

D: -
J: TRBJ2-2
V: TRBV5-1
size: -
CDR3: CASSLDRVTGELFF
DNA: TGCGCCAGCAGCTTGGACAGAGTAACCGGGGAGCTGTTTTTT

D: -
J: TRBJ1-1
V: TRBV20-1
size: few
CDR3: CVRPGGFGTEAFF
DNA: TGCGTGCGACCTGGGGGCTTCGGCACTGAAGCTTTCTTT

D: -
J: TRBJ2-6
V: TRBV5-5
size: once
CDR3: CASSLAGARGANVLTF
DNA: TGTGCCAGCAGCTTGGCAGGGGCGCGAGGGGCCAACGTCCTGACTTTC

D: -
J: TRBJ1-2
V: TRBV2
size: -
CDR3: CASSYNGYTF
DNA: TGTGCCAGCAGTTACAATGGCTACACCTTC

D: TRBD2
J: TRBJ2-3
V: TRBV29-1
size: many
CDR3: CSVDPAGALGDTQYF
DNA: TGCAGCGTTGACCCAGCGGGGGCCCTTGGAGATACGCAGTATTTT

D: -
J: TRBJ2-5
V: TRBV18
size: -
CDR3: CASSPADGKETQYF
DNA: TGTGCCAGCTCACCGGCGGACGGAAAAGAGACCCAGTACTTC

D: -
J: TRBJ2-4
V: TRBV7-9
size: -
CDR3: CASSGQLGVWDIQYF
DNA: TGTGCCAGCAGCGGCCAGCTGGGGGTTTGGGACATTCAGTACTTC

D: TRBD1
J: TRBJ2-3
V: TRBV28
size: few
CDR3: CASSSTGITDTQYF
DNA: TGTGCCAGCAGCTCGACAGGGATCACAGATACGCAGTATTTT

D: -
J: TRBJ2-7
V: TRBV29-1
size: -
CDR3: CSVGAAGYEQYF
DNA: TGCAGCGTAGGAGCAGCGGGCTACGAGCAGTACTTC

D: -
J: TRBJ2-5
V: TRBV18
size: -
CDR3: CASSPGPGGYQETQYF
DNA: TGTGCCAGCTCACCGGGGCCGGGGGGCTACCAAGAGACCCAGTACTTC

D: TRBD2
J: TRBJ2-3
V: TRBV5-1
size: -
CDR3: CASSLVASGGATADTQYF
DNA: TGCGCCAGCAGCTTGGTGGCTAGCGGGGGGGCAACCGCAGATACGCAGTATTTT

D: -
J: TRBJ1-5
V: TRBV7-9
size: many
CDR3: CASSPLGGQDQPQHF
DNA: TGTGCCAGCAGCCCTTTGGGGGGGCAGGATCAGCCCCAGCATTTT

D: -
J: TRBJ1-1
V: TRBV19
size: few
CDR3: CARLKGSTEAFF
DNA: TGTGCCAGGTTAAAGGGGAGCACTGAAGCTTTCTTT

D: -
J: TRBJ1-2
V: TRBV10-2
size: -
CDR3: CASSEEIRIEPLYGYTF
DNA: TGCGCCAGCAGTGAGGAGATTCGAATTGAGCCTCTCTATGGCTACACCTTC

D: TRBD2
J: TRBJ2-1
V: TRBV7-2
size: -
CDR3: CASSPGLETEQFF
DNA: TGTGCCAGCAGCCCGGGACTAGAAACTGAGCAGTTCTTC

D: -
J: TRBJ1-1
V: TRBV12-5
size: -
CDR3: CASGLGGTMNTEAFF
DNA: TGTGCTAGTGGTTTGGGGGGGACTATGAACACTGAAGCTTTCTTT

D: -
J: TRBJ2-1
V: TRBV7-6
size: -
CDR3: CASSLGPRGNEQFF
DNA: TGTGCCAGCAGCTTAGGGCCCCGAGGGAATGAGCAGTTCTTC

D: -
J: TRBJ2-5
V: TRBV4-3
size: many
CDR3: CASSQDRGETQYF
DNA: TGCGCCAGCAGCCAAGATCGGGGGGAGACCCAGTACTTC

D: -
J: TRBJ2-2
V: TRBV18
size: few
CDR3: CASSPIETGNTGELFF
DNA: TGTGCCAGCTCACCGATAGAGACAGGGAACACCGGGGAGCTGTTTTTT

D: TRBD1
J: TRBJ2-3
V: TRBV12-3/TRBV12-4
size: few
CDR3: CASSTTDRGYTDTQYF
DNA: TGTGCCAGCAGTACCACGGACAGGGGCTACACAGATACGCAGTATTTT

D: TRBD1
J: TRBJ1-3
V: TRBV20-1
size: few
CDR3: CSARTGEGAGNTIYF
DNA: TGCAGTGCTAGAACAGGGGAGGGAGCTGGAAACACCATATATTTT

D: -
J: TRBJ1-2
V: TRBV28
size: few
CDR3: CASRPGTDYGYTF
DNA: TGTGCCAGCAGGCCAGGGACGGACTATGGCTACACCTTC

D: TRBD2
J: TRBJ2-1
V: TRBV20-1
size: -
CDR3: CSCLRGGYSYNEQFF
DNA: TGCAGTTGCCTGCGGGGGGGATACTCCTACAATGAGCAGTTCTTC

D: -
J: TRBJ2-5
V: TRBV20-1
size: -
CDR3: CSAAISAVGTQYF
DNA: TGCAGTGCTGCAATTAGCGCGGTTGGGACCCAGTACTTC

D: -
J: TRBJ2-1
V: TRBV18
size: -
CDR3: CASSPPSGSSYNEQFF
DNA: TGTGCCAGCTCACCACCGTCAGGGAGCTCCTACAATGAGCAGTTCTTC

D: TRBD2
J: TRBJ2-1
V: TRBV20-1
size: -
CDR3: CSAAPTSGGAVGNEQFF
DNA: TGCAGTGCTGCCCCGACTAGCGGGGGGGCTGTTGGGAATGAGCAGTTCTTC

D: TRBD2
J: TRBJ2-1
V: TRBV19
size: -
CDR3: CASRAGGREEQFF
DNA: TGTGCCAGCCGAGCGGGGGGCCGAGAAGAGCAGTTCTTC

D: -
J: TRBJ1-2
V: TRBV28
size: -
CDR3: CASSPRGGNYGYTF
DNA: TGTGCCAGCAGCCCCAGGGGAGGGAACTATGGCTACACCTTC

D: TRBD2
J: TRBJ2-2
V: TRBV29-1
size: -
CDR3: CSAVAGGRDGELFF
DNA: TGCAGCGCCGTAGCGGGGGGGCGTGACGGGGAGCTGTTTTTT

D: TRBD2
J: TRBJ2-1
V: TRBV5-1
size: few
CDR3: CASSLALASGDNEQFF
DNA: TGCGCCAGCAGCTTGGCCCTCGCTAGCGGGGACAATGAGCAGTTCTTC

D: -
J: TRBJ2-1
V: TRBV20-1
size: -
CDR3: CSALGPRNEQFF
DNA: TGCAGTGCCTTGGGACCTCGAAATGAGCAGTTCTTC

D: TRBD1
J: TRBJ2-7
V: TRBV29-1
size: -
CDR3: CSVEDPQGVTYEQYF
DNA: TGCAGCGTTGAAGATCCCCAGGGGGTAACCTACGAGCAGTACTTC

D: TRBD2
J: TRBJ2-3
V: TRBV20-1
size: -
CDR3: CSASGLAPDTQYF
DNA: TGCAGTGCTAGCGGACTAGCCCCAGATACGCAGTATTTT

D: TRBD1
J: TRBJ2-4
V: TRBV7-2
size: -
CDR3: CASSPETGRAKNIQYF
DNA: TGTGCCAGCAGCCCCGAGACAGGGAGAGCCAAAAACATTCAGTACTTC

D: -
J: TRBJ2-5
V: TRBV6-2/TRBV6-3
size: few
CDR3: CASILGETQYF
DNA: TGTGCCAGCATCCTGGGGGAGACCCAGTACTTC

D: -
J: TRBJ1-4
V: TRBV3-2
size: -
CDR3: CASSHTRNQGLEPATNEKLFF
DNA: TGTGCCAGCAGCCACACGAGAAATCAGGGCCTTGAACCTGCAACTAATGAAAAACTGTTTTTT